This T cell receptor beta chain comes out of a study of Graves' ophthalmopathy and Graves' hyperthyroidism. V was pared by 1 base and J by 5 bases, with 6 bases of the junction left unmatched. Germline CDR1 is MGHRA and CDR2 is YSYEKL. This CDR3 region has 15 residues. Researchers took RNA transcripts and amplified TCR beta CDR3 regions from them. Second-round multiplex PCR came after a first-round RT-PCR that employed HTBI primers. TCRdb re-derived calls from the multiplex PCR reads in MiXCR, one entry per CDR3 protein. The table shows around 470,000 distinct CDR3 sequences, with approximately 15% occurring only once. At least ten counts were recorded for this clonotype. The antigen is not known. Study conclusions and caveats: Between ophthalmopathy and stable hyperthyroidism, a 13-signature model drew a separation with around 90% sensitivity and around 80% specificity. Clonotypes were expanded in thyroid at above 0.001 frequency, and most also appeared in blood.

The clonotype originates from a woman aged 25 to 39 with Graves' ophthalmopathy. The genes are TRBV4-1 and TRBJ1-1; 8 positions match TRBD1. The sequenced sample consisted of blood. Written as DNA, the CDR3 is TGCGCCAGCAGCCAAGGAGGACAGGGAGGTACTGAAGCTTTCTTT. This sequence encodes CASSQGGQGGTEAFF.